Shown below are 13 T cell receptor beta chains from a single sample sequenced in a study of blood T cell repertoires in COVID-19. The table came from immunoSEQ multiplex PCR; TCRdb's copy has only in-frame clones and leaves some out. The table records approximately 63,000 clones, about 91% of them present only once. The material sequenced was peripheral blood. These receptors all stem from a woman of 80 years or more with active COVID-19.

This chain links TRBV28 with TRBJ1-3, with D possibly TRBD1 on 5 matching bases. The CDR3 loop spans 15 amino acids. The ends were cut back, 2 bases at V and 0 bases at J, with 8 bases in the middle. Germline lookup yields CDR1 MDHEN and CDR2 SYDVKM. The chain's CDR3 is CASSLGHISGNTIYF. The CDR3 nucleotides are TGTGCCAGCAGTTTAGGACACATCTCTGGAAACACCATATATTTT.

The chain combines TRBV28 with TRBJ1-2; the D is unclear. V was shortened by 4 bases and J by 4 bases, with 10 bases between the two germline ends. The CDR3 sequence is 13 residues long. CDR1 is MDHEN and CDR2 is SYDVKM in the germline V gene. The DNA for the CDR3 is TGTGCCAGCAGTTACGGTGATTCCTATGGCTACACCTTC. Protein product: CASSYGDSYGYTF.

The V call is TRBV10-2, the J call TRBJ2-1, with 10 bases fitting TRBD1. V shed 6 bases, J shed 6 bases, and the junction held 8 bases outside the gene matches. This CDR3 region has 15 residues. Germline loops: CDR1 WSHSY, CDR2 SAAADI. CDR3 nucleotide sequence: TGCGCCAGCAGGGAACCGGGACAGGGGTCCAATGAGCAGTTCTTC. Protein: CASREPGQGSNEQFF.

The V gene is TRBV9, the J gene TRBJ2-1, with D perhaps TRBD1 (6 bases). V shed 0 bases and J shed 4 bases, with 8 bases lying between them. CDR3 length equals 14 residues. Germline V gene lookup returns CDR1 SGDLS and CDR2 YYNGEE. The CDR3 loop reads CASSVVGAYNEQFF. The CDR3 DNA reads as TGTGCCAGCAGCGTAGTGGGGGCTTACAATGAGCAGTTCTTC. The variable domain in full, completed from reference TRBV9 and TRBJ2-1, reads DSGVTQTPKHLITATGQRVTLRCSPRSGDLSVYWYQQSLDQGLQFLIQYYNGEERAKGNILERFSAQQFPDLHSELNLSSLELGDSALYFCASSVVGAYNEQFFGPGTRLTVL.

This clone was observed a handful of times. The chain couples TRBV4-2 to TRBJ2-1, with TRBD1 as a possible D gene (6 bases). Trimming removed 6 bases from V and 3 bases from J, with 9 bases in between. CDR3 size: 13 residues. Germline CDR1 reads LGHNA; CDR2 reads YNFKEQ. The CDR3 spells CASRGAGYNEQFF. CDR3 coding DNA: TGTGCCAGCAGGGGGGCGGGCTACAATGAGCAGTTCTTC.

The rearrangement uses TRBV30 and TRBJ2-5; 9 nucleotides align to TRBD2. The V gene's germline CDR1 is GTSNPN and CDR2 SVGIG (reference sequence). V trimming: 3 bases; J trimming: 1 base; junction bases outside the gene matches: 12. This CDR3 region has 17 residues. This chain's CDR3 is CAWRSPRIAGAQETQYF. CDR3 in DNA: TGTGCCTGGAGATCCCCGCGGATAGCGGGAGCCCAAGAGACCCAGTACTTC.

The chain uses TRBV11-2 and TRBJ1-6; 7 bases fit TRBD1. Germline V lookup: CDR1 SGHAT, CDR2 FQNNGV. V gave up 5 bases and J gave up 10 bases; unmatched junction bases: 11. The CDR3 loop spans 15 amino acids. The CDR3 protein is CASSQPTGIRSPLHF. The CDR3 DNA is TGTGCCAGCAGCCAACCGACAGGGATCAGGTCACCCCTCCACTTT.

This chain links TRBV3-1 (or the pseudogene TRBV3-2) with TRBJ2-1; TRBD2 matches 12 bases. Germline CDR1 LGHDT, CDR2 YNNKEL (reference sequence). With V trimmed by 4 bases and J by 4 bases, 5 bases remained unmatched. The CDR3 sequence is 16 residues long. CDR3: CASSPWTSGDYNEQFF. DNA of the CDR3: TGTGCCAGCAGCCCTTGGACTAGCGGGGATTACAATGAGCAGTTCTTC.

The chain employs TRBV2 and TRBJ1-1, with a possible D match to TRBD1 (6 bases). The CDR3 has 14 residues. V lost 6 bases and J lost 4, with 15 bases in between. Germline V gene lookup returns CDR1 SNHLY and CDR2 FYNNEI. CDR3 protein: CASRGDRWGTEAFF. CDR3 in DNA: TGTGCCAGCAGGGGAGACAGGTGGGGCACTGAAGCTTTCTTT.

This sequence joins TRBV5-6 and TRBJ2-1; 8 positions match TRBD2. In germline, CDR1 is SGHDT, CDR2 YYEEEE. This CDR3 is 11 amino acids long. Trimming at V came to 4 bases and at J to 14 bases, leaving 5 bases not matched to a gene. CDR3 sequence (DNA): TGTGCCAGCAGCCGGACTAGCTCTGAGTTCTTC. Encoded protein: CASSRTSSEFF. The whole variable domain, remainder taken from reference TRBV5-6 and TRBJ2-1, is DAGVTQSPTHLIKTRGQQVTLRCSPKSGHDTVSWYQQALGQGPQFIFQYYEEEERQRGNFPDRFSGHQFPNYSSELNVNALLLGDSALYLCASSRTSSEFFGPGTRLTVL.

CDR3 residues: CAWGLAGGYEQYF. CDR3 in DNA: TGTGCCTGGGGACTAGCGGGGGGTTACGAGCAGTACTTC. The rearrangement links TRBV30 to TRBJ2-7; 14 bases are a match to TRBD2. The CDR3 is made up of 13 amino acids. Germline V gives CDR1 GTSNPN, CDR2 SVGIG (reference sequence). The trim removed 5 bases at V and 4 bases at J, leaving 1 base unmatched.

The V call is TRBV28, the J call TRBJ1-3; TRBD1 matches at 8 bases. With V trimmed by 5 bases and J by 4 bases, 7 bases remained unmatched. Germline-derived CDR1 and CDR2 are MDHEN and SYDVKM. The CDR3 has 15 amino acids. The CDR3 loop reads CASSPGQGSGNTIYF. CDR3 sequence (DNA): TGTGCCAGCAGTCCCGGACAGGGTTCGGGAAACACCATATATTTT.

The CDR3 region is CASSVVPAGGQETQYF. The CDR3 DNA reads as TGTGCCAGCAGCGTAGTCCCAGCGGGGGGGCAAGAGACCCAGTACTTC. V gene TRBV9 combines with J gene TRBJ2-5; TRBD2 agrees at 10 bases. The CDR3 extends over 16 amino acids. V was clipped by 0 bases and J by 2 bases; unmatched bases: 4. Germline loops: CDR1 SGDLS, CDR2 YYNGEE.